This T cell receptor beta chain was retrieved from a study of OX40 agonist ivuxolimab in advanced cancers. Generated by immunoSEQ multiplex PCR, the TCRdb table keeps only in-frame clones and is missing some. The sample yields around 70,000 clones, about 90% seen once. The CDR3 covers 16 residues. Germline V gives CDR1 ENHRY, CDR2 SYGVKD. V gave up 3 bases and J gave up 2 bases, with 16 bases separating them. This sequence was found in an adult with an advanced solid tumor such as melanoma, head and neck, liver or kidney cancer. The chain couples TRBV10-3 to TRBJ1-2, with D possibly TRBD1 on 6 matching bases. Sequenced here: CD4+ or CD8+ T cells sorted from blood, sampled in a trial of the OX40 agonist ivuxolimab. DNA of the CDR3: TGTGCCATCAGTGATTTCAGGAACAGGGAGAACTATGGCTACACCTTC. Protein product: CAISDFRNRENYGYTF.